The clone carrying this T cell receptor beta chain appeared a few times. Its antigen is as yet unknown. This specimen comes from a study of vaccination and CD4 T cells after COVID-19. Study information: Post-COVID draws came a median about 91 days after diagnosis (range 35 to 161).

Oncomine TCR Beta short-read sequencing was applied to DNA from cultured CD4+ T cells. Genomic DNA was taken out of cultured CD4+ T cells by extraction. Using its own MiXCR run on the PCR reads, TCRdb lists one record per CDR3 protein. Of about 26,000 distinct CDR3 sequences listed, about 39% were seen once; the top ten hold 11%. Germline CDR1 is DFQATT and CDR2 is SNEGSKA (reference sequence). Trimming took 3 bases from V and 6 from J, leaving 9 bases between them. The CDR3 sequence is 12 residues long. Treatment given: approximately 11-day PBMC culture with coronavirus spike peptide pools or control peptides (ViraFEST assay). Once cultured roughly 10 days, CD4+ T cells underwent isolation by negative selection. Study outcomes and limitations: Researchers looked at relatively few convalescent patients and had no early post-infection timepoints.

The sample comprised CD4+ T cells from blood, cultured in vitro. This rearrangement joins TRBV20-1 to TRBJ1-5; the D is unclear. This receptor was obtained from a human donor who had recovered from COVID-19. Here the CDR3 DNA reads TGCAGTGCTAGTCGCGTTGGTCAGCCCCAGCATTTT. The encoded protein is CSASRVGQPQHF.